The clone carrying this TCR beta chain was seen more than once but under ten times. Antigen: not known. This entry belongs to a study of CD8 T cells in ankylosing spondylitis. Study-level findings and limits: The disease-linked clones had a CD8+ phenotype and low blood frequencies. Matched ankylosing spondylitis synovial fluid reportedly contained a significantly enriched population of disease-linked clones. There were earlier reports of some motif variants in reactive arthritis synovial fluid and blood. Seemingly distinctive of ankylosing spondylitis blood was a TCR beta motif formed by eight highly homologous variants.

With 0 bases removed from V and 3 bases from J, the gap between germline ends came to 9 bases. CDR3 length: 14 amino acids. The germline V gene has CDR1 SGHAT and CDR2 FQNNGV. Scientists made TCR beta libraries using quantitative 5'-RACE with molecular barcodes. TCRdb reprocessed the 5' RACE reads via MiXCR and lists one record per CDR3 protein. The sample gives around 130,000 distinct CDR3 sequences, roughly 17% of which show up once; 25% to 40% is in the top ten. Sequenced: blood, either unsorted or a sorted T cell fraction (not recorded which). V usage is TRBV11-2 and J usage is TRBJ2-7; D is ambiguous. This TCR derives from a male donor with ankylosing spondylitis. The CDR3 loop reads CASSLEPASYEQYF. CDR3 DNA: TGTGCCAGCAGCTTAGAGCCAGCTAGCTACGAGCAGTACTTC.